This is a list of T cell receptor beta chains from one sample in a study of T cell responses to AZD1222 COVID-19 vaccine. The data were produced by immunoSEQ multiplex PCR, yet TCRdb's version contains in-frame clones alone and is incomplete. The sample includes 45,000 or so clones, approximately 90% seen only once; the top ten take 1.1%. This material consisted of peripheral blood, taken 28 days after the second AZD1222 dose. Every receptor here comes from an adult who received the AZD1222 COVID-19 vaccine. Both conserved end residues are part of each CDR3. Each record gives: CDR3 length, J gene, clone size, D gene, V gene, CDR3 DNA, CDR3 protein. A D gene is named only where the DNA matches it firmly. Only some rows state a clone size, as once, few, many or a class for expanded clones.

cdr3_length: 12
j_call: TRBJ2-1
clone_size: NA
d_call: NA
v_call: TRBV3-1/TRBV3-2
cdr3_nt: TGTGCCAGCAGCCAAGTTCACAATGAGCAGTTCTTC
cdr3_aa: CASSQVHNEQFF

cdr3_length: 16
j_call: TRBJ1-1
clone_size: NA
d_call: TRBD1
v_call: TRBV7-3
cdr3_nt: TGTGCCAGCAGCCTAAAACCCACAGGGGAAAACACTGAAGCTTTCTTT
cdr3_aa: CASSLKPTGENTEAFF

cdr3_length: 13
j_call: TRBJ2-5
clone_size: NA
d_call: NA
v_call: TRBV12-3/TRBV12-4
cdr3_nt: TGTGCCAGCAGTTTAAACAGAGAAGAGACCCAGTACTTC
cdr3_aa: CASSLNREETQYF

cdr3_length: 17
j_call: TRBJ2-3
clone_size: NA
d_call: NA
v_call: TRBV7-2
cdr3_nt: TGTGCCAGCAGCTTAGGGGTCAAAAGGGGTGGCACAGATACGCAGTATTTT
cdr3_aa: CASSLGVKRGGTDTQYF

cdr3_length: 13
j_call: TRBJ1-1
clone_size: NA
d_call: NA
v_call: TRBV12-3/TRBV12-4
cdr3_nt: TGTGCCAGCAGCCCCGACCCCAAGGTTGAAGCTTTCTTT
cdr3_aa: CASSPDPKVEAFF

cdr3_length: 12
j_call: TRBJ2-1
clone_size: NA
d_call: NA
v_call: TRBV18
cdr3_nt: TGTGCCACCGGGAGTTCCTACAATGAGCAGTTCTTC
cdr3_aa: CATGSSYNEQFF

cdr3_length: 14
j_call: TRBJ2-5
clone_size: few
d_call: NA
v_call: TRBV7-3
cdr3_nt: TGTGCCAGCAGCCCCACGGGCCTACAAGAGACCCAGTACTTC
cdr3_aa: CASSPTGLQETQYF

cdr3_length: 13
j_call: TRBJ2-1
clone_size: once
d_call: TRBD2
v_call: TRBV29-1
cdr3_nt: TGCAGCGTTGGACGACTAGCGGACAATGAGCAGTTCTTC
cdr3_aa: CSVGRLADNEQFF

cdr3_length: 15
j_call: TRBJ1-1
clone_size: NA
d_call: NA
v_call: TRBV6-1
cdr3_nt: TGTGCCAGCAGTGAATTTCAGGCGCCGAACACTGAAGCTTTCTTT
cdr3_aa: CASSEFQAPNTEAFF

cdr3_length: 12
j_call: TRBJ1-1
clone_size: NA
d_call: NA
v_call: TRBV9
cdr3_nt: TGTGCCAGCAGCGGTGAGAACACTGAAGCTTTCTTT
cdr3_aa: CASSGENTEAFF

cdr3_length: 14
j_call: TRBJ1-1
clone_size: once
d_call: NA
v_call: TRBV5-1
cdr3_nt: TGCGCCAGCAGCCCTGGACAGCCGAACACTGAAGCTTTCTTT
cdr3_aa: CASSPGQPNTEAFF

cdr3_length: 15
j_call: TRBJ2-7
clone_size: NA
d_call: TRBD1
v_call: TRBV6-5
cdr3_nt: TGTGCCAGCAATCCCGGGACAGGGGGGACCTACGAGCAGTACTTC
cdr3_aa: CASNPGTGGTYEQYF

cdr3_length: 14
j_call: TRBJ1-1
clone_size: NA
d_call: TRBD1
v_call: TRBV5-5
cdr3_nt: TGTGCCAGCAGCTTCCAGGGGGAGAACACTGAAGCTTTCTTT
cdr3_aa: CASSFQGENTEAFF

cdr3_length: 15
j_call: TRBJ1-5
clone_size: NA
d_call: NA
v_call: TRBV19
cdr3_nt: TGTGCCAGTAGTGAGGTCCCACAGCGGGGTCAGCCCCAGCATTTT
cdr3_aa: CASSEVPQRGQPQHF

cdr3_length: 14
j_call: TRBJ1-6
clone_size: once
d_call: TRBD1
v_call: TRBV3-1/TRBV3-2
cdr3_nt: TGTGCCAGCAGTTCTGGACAGGGGAGTTCACCCCTCCACTTT
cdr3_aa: CASSSGQGSSPLHF

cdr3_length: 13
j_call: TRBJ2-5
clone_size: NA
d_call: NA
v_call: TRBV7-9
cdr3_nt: TGTGCCAGCAGCTTAGTCAGAGTAGAGACCCAGTACTTC
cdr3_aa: CASSLVRVETQYF

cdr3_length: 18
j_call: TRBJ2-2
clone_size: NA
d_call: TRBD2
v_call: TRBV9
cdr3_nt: TGTGCCAGCAGCTCCCCGCAGGCGGGGAGGGCCAATACCGGGGAGCTGTTTTTT
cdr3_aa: CASSSPQAGRANTGELFF

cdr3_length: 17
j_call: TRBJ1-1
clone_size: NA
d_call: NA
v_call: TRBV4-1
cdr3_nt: TGCGCCAGCAGCCAAGTCACCGGGGGTCGCACCTACACTGAAGCTTTCTTT
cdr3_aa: CASSQVTGGRTYTEAFF

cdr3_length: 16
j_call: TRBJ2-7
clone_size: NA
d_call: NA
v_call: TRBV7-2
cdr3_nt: TGTGCCAGCAGCTTAGTAGGTGGACTGACGGGCTACGAGCAGTACTTC
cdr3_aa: CASSLVGGLTGYEQYF

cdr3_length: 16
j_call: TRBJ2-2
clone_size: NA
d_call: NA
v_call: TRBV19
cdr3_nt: TGTGCCAGTAGTATGGCGGTAGGACAGAACACCGGGGAGCTGTTTTTT
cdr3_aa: CASSMAVGQNTGELFF

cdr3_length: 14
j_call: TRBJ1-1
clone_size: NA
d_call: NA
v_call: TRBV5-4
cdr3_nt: TGTGCCAGCAGCTTGGGCAGGTACAACACTGAAGCTTTCTTT
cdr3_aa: CASSLGRYNTEAFF

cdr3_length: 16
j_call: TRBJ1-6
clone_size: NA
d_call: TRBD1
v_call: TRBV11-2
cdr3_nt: TGTGCCAGCAGAGAGGTGACGGGACAGTATAATTCACCCCTCCACTTT
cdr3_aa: CASREVTGQYNSPLHF

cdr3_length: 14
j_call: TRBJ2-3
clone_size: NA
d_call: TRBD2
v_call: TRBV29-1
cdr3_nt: TGCAGCGTTGTGGCTAGCGGTAGCACAGATACGCAGTATTTT
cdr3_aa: CSVVASGSTDTQYF

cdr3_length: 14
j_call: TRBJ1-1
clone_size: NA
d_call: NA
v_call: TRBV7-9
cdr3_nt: TGTGCCAGCAGCCCAGGGACTTATAACACTGAAGCTTTCTTT
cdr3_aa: CASSPGTYNTEAFF

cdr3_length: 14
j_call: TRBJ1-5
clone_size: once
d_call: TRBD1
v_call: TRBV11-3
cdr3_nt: TGTGCCAGCAGCCAAACAGGGGGCAATCAGCCCCAGCATTTT
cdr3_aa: CASSQTGGNQPQHF

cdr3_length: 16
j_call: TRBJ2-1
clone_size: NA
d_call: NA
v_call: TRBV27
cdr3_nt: TGTGCCAGCGGGCGACAGGGCTCGGGAGGCCACAATGAGCAGTTCTTC
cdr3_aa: CASGRQGSGGHNEQFF

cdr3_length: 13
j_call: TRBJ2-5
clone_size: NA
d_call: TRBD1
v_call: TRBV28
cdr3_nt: TGTGCCAGCAGCCTCCGGGACAGGGGAGGTTGGGACTTC
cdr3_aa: CASSLRDRGGWDF

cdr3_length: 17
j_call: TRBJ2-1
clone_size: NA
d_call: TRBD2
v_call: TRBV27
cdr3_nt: TGTGCCAGCAGTTTATCGTCCCGGTGGGGGGGGAACAATGAGCAGTTCTTC
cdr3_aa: CASSLSSRWGGNNEQFF

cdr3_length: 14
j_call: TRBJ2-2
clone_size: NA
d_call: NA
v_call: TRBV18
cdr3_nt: TGTGCCAGCTCGGTGACAGAAAACACCGGGGAGCTGTTTTTT
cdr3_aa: CASSVTENTGELFF

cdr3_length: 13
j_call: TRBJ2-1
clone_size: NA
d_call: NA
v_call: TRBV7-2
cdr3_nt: TGTGCCAGCAGCACTGGCTCCTACAATGAGCAGTTCTTC
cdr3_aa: CASSTGSYNEQFF

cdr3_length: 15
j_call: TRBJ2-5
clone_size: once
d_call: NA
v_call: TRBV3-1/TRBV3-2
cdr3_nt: TGTGCCAGCAGTCAAAAATTCGGGGCGGGGGAGACCCAGTACTTC
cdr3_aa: CASSQKFGAGETQYF

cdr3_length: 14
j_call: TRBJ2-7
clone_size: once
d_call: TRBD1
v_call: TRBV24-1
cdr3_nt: TGTGCCACCAGTGATACAGGGGTAAGCTACGAGCAGTACTTC
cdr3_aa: CATSDTGVSYEQYF

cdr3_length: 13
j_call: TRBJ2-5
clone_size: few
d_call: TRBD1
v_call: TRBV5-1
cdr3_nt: TGCGCCAGCAGCTCAACAGGGGAAGAGACCCAGTACTTC
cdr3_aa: CASSSTGEETQYF

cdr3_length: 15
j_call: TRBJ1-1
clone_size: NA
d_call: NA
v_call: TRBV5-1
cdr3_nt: TGCGCCAGCAGCTTGGACAGCCCTTCCTACACTGAAGCTTTCTTT
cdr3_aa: CASSLDSPSYTEAFF